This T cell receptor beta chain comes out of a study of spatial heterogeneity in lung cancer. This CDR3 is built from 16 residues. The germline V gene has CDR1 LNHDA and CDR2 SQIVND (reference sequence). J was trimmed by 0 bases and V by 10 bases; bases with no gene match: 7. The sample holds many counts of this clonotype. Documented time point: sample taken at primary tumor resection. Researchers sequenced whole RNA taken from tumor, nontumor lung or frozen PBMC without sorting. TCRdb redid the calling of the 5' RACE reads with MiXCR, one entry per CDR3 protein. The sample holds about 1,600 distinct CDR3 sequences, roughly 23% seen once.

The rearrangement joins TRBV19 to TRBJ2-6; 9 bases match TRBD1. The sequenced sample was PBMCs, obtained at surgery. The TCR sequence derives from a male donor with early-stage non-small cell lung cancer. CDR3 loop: CATGGQGTSGANVLTF. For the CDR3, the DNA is TGTGCCACCGGGGGACAGGGAACCTCTGGGGCCAACGTCCTGACTTTC.